The 8 T cell receptor beta chains listed next were all sequenced from one sample in a study (dated by TCRdb to 2015 to 2017). Receptor libraries were prepared by 5' RACE. Reads for this sample came from an Illumina MiSeq. TCRdb reworked the public reads: Q25 trimming with fastp, MiXCR clone assembly, productive beta chains retained. Here each entry gathers all rows of one CDR3 protein and keeps the most common genes and DNA. This sample gives some 60,000 distinct CDR3 sequences in total; around 30% of them show up just once. The top ten clonotypes cover roughly 2.5% of the sample. Sequenced input: tumor-infiltrating naive CD4+ T cells sorted from the breast tumor. The label giving this sample's cell subset or site can be read as: naive CD4+ T cells, CD4+CD45RA+CD25-. The receptors shown here come from a female donor with breast cancer.

This clonotype came up many times. V is TRBV5-1 and J is TRBJ2-5; 7 bases align to TRBD1. Germline V gene sequence: CDR1 SGHRS, CDR2 YFSETQ. The CDR3 runs 16 residues. V lost 3 bases, J lost 4 bases, and 12 bases stayed unmatched. The CDR3 sequence is CASSWHRDSQGETQYF. CDR3 sequence (DNA): TGCGCCAGCAGCTGGCACAGGGACAGCCAAGGAGAGACCCAGTACTTC.

This chain joins TRBV7-8 and TRBJ2-7; D is uncertain. Germline CDR1 reads SGHVS; CDR2 reads FQNEAQ. The CDR3 covers 13 residues. The V end lost 0 bases, the J end lost 4 bases, and 7 bases lay between the germline ends. DNA of the CDR3: TGTGCCAGCAGCTTAGCGCAAGGTTACGAGCAGTACTTC. Protein sequence: CASSLAQGYEQYF.

This clonotype is labeled medium-sized. The J gene is TRBJ2-1, the V gene TRBV7-3; 9 bases map to TRBD1. The J segment lost 2 bases and the V segment lost 2 bases, leaving 1 base of the junction unmatched. The CDR3 contains 15 residues. CDR1 SGHTA and CDR2 FQGTGA come from the germline V gene. CDR3 sequence (DNA): TGTGCCAGCAGCTTAGACAGGGGGACCTACAATGAGCAGTTCTTC. Translation: CASSLDRGTYNEQFF.

This clonotype occurred a few times. As DNA, the CDR3 is TGTGCCAGCAGCTTATTAGGACCCTCTGGAAACACCATATATTTT. Protein product: CASSLLGPSGNTIYF. This chain uses TRBV7-9 with TRBJ1-3; D ambiguous. In germline, CDR1 is SEHNR, CDR2 FQNEAQ (reference sequence). Between the trimmed V and J ends, which lost 2 bases and 0 bases, there was a span of 8 bases. The CDR3 sequence is 15 residues long.

This clonotype was picked up a small number of times. The chain couples TRBV7-8 to TRBJ2-2, with 8 nucleotides matching TRBD2. The CDR3 is 16 residues long. After removal of 3 bases from V and 8 bases from J, the junction contained 11 bases not matched to a gene. Per germline, CDR1 SGHVS and CDR2 FQNEAQ. CDR3 nucleotides: TGTGCCAGCAGCTTCCTGACCGGGACTAGTCCTGGGGAGCTGTTTTTT. Encoded protein: CASSFLTGTSPGELFF. Using reference TRBV7-8 and TRBJ2-2 for the parts outside the CDR3, the full variable domain is GAGVSQSPRYKVAKRGQDVALRCDPISGHVSLFWYQQALGQGPEFLTYFQNEAQLDKSGLPSDRFFAERPEGSVSTLKIQRTQQEDSAVYLCASSFLTGTSPGELFFGEGSRLTVL.

The chain couples TRBV28 to TRBJ1-3; D unclear. Looked up from germline, CDR1 is MDHEN and CDR2 is SYDVKM. V was clipped by 2 bases and J by 1 base, with 12 bases between them. This CDR3 contains 16 residues. As DNA, the CDR3 is TGTGCCAGCAGTTTAAGCGCCAGCTTGTCTGGAAACACCATATATTTT. This encodes CASSLSASLSGNTIYF.

The chain uses TRBV30 and TRBJ1-3; D gene unclear. The V end lost 4 bases, the J end lost 0 bases, and 16 bases lay between the germline ends. The CDR3 consists of 16 residues. Germline CDR1 reads GTSNPN; CDR2 reads SVGIG (reference sequence). CDR3 region: CAWIEVRSYSGNTIYF. CDR3 nucleotides: TGTGCCTGGATAGAAGTGCGCAGCTACTCTGGAAACACCATATATTTT.

This clonotype was found a few times. The rearrangement joins TRBV5-1 to TRBJ2-7; 8 bases are a match to TRBD1. The length of the CDR3 is 14 residues. The V segment lost 4 bases and the J segment 2 bases; nucleotides outside the gene matches: 5. In germline, CDR1 is SGHRS, CDR2 YFSETQ. CDR3 protein: CASSQYRGTYEQYF. DNA of the CDR3: TGCGCCAGCAGCCAGTACAGGGGGACCTACGAGCAGTACTTC.